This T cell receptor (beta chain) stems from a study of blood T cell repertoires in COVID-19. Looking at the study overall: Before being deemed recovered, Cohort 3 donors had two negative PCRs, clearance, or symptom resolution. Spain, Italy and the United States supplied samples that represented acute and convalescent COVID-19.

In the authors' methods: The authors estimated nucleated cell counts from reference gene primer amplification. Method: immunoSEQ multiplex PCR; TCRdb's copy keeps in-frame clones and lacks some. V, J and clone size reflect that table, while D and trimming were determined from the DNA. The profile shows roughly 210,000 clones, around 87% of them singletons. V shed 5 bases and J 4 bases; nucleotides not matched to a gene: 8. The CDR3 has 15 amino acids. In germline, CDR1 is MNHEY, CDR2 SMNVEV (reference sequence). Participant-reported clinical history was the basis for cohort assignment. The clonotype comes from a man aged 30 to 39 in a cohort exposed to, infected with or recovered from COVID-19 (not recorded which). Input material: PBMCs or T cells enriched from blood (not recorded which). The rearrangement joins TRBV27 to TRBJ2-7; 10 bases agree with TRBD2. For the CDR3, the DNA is TGTGCCAGCAGTCCCTCTAGCGGGAGTCAGTACGAGCAGTACTTC. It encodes CASSPSSGSQYEQYF.